The 9 T cell receptor beta chains reported below all come from one sample, sequenced in a study of control samples from healthy donors and cancer patients. The protocol was immunoSEQ multiplex PCR, while the TCRdb copy is restricted to in-frame clones and leaves out a portion. The sample contains over 150,000 clones, roughly 95% of which appear only once. Specimen: blood. The receptors originated from a woman aged 25 to 39 in good health.

The J gene is TRBJ2-7, the V gene TRBV7-3; 9 nucleotides line up with TRBD1. Germline assignment: CDR1 SGHTA and CDR2 FQGTGA. CDR3 length: 13 amino acids. With 5 bases clipped from V and 4 bases from J, the junction kept 3 bases outside the gene matches. DNA for the CDR3: TGTGCCAGCAGCCTCGACAGGGGGTACGAGCAGTACTTC. Its protein is CASSLDRGYEQYF.

The CDR3 nucleotides are TGTGCCAGCAGTGACAGGGAGGGGGATCAGCCCCAGCATTTT. This codes for CASSDREGDQPQHF. This chain links TRBV2 with TRBJ1-5; weak D call: TRBD1 (6 bases). The V end lost 3 bases, the J end lost 5 bases, and 11 bases lay between the germline ends. The CDR3 loop spans 14 amino acids. Germline V gene data show CDR1 as SNHLY and CDR2 as FYNNEI.

The V and J genes are TRBV28 and TRBJ1-5; TRBD1 agrees at 9 bases. Trimming took 2 bases from V and 5 from J; bases not matched to a gene: 4. The CDR3 sequence is 15 residues long. Germline lookup yields CDR1 MDHEN and CDR2 SYDVKM. The CDR3 sequence: CASSLNRGLDQPQHF. In DNA form, the CDR3 reads TGTGCCAGCAGTTTAAACAGGGGGCTGGATCAGCCCCAGCATTTT.

The rearrangement uses TRBV28 and TRBJ2-1; D may correspond to TRBD1 or TRBD2 (5 bases each). Trimming stripped 7 bases from V and 0 bases from J, with 10 bases between. Germline V gene sequence: CDR1 MDHEN, CDR2 SYDVKM. The CDR3 has 14 amino acids. The CDR3 sequence is CASILGPSYNEQFF. CDR3 coding DNA: TGTGCCAGCATCCTGGGACCCTCCTACAATGAGCAGTTCTTC.

The rearrangement links TRBV10-3 to TRBJ1-2, with D maybe TRBD1 (5 bases). Germline CDR1 is ENHRY and CDR2 is SYGVKD. V dropped 1 base and J dropped 2 bases, with 11 bases sitting between them. The CDR3 loop spans 15 amino acids. DNA for the CDR3: TGTGCCATCAGTGAGTGGGCAGGGCCCAACTATGGCTACACCTTC. Its protein is CAISEWAGPNYGYTF.

The chain employs TRBV28 and TRBJ1-1; D perhaps matches TRBD1 (5 bases). Per germline, CDR1 MDHEN and CDR2 SYDVKM. Trimming left V 6 bases short and J 3 bases short, with 11 bases between. The CDR3 is 13 amino acids. CDR3 bases: TGTGCCAGCAGAACGACAGTTTACACTGAAGCTTTCTTT. Translating gives CASRTTVYTEAFF.

This clone showed up just once. The chain couples TRBV6-6 to TRBJ1-1; D may be TRBD1 (5 bases). The CDR3 is 13 amino acids. V gave up 5 bases and J gave up 5 bases, with 12 bases separating them. The germline gives CDR1 MNHNY, CDR2 SVGAGI (reference sequence). The CDR3 coding sequence is TGTGCCAGCAGTACGGGACGTTGGACTGAAGCTTTCTTT. Protein product: CASSTGRWTEAFF.

The V and J genes are TRBV5-5 and TRBJ2-7, with 7 bases fitting TRBD1. Germline loops: CDR1 SGHKS, CDR2 YYEKEE (reference sequence). Losses at the gene ends were 0 bases for V and 0 bases for J; bases not matched to a gene: 3. The CDR3 loop spans 15 amino acids. Here the CDR3 DNA reads TGTGCCAGCAGCTTGGAGTGGGACAGCTCCTACGAGCAGTACTTC. This codes for CASSLEWDSSYEQYF.

V gene TRBV5-1 combines with J gene TRBJ2-1; D possibly uses TRBD1 or TRBD2 (5 bases each). The CDR3 is 15 residues long. The germline V and J ends were trimmed by 2 bases and 4 bases, with 13 bases remaining between them. Germline CDR1 SGHRS, CDR2 YFSETQ. The CDR3 protein is CASSFPGAGYNEQFF. CDR3 DNA sequence: TGCGCCAGCAGCTTCCCCGGGGCAGGGTACAATGAGCAGTTCTTC. The full variable domain, in which reference TRBV5-1 and TRBJ2-1 provide the parts outside the CDR3, is KAGVTQTPRYLIKTRGQQVTLSCSPISGHRSVSWYQQTPGQGLQFLFEYFSETQRNKGNFPGRFSGRQFSNSRSEMNVSTLELGDSALYLCASSFPGAGYNEQFFGPGTRLTVL.